This TCR beta chain came from a study of resident and recirculating memory T cells in vitiligo. Whole-study results and caveats: No single dominant TCR clone appeared; lesion clonality varied.

The CDR3 consists of 13 residues. Germline-derived CDR1 and CDR2 are MNHEY and SVGAGI. V shed 5 bases and J shed 3 bases, with 11 bases lying between them. Turning to this clone: Its antigen is not known. This specimen includes other DNA sequences encoding the same CDR3.

Sequencing was performed with immunoSEQ multiplex PCR; in TCRdb, only in-frame clones are kept and a portion is missing. The table includes around 78,000 clones, about 92% detected once. Material: blood. The chain employs TRBV6-5 and TRBJ2-7; tentative D call: TRBD2 (6 bases). The origin of this receptor is a male donor with vitiligo. The CDR3: CASSRTTDYEQYF. The CDR3 nucleotides are TGTGCCAGCAGTCGGACTACTGACTACGAGCAGTACTTC.